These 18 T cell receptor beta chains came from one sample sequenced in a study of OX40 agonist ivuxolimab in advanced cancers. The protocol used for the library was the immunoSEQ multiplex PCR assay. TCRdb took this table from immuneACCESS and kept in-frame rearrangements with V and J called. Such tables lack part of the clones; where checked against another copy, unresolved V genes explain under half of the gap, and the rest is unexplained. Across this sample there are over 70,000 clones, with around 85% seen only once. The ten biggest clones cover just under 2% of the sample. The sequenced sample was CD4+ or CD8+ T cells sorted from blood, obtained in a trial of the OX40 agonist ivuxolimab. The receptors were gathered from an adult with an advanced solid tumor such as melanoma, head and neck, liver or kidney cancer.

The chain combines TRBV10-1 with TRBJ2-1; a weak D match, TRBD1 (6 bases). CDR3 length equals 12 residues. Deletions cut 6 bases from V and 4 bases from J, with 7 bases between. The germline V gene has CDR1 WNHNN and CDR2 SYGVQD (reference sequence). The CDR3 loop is CASRGQYNEQFF. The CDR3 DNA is TGCGCCAGCAGGGGACAATACAATGAGCAGTTCTTC.

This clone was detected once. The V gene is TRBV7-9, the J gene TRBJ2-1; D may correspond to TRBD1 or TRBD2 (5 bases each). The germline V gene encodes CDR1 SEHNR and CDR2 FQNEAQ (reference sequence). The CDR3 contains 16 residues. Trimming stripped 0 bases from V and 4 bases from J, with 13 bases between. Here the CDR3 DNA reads TGTGCCAGCAGCTTAGCGGTGGGACCTTCTTACAATGAGCAGTTCTTC. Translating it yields CASSLAVGPSYNEQFF.

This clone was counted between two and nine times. The CDR3 sequence is CASSAGAGELFF. The CDR3 DNA reads as TGCGCCAGCAGCGCAGGGGCCGGGGAGCTGTTTTTT. The chain employs TRBV10-2 and TRBJ2-2; a possible D gene is TRBD1 (6 bases). CDR3 size: 12 residues. V was pared by 6 bases and J by 6 bases, with 8 bases between. Looked up from germline, CDR1 is WSHSY and CDR2 is SAAADI.

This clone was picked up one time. CDR3 amino acids: CAWSKGGLNTEAFF. CDR3 DNA: TGTGCCTGGAGTAAGGGGGGCTTGAACACTGAAGCTTTCTTT. The chain uses TRBV30 and TRBJ1-1, with D possibly TRBD1 on 6 matching bases. This CDR3 is 14 amino acids long. CDR1 and CDR2 (germline): GTSNPN, SVGIG (reference sequence). The V and J ends lost 2 bases and 0 bases respectively, with 10 bases between them.

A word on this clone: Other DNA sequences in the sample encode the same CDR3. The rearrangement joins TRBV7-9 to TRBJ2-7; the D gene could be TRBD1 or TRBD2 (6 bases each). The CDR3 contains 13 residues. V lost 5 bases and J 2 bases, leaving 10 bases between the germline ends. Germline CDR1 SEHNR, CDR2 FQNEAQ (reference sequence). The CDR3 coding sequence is TGTGCCAGCAGCCCCCGGGGGCCCTACGAGCAGTACTTC. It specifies CASSPRGPYEQYF.

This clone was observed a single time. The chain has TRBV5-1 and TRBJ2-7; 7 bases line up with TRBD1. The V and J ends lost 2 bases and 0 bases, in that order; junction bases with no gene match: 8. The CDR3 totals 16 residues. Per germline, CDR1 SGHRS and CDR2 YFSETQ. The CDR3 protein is CASSLRQGGSSYEQYF. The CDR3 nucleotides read TGCGCCAGCAGCTTACGACAGGGTGGAAGCTCCTACGAGCAGTACTTC.

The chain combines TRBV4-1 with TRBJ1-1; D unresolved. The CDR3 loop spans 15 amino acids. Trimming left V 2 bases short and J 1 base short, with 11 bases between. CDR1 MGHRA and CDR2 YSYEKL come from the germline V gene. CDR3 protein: CASSQLFRENTEAFF. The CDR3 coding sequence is TGCGCCAGCAGCCAATTATTTAGGGAGAACACTGAAGCTTTCTTT.

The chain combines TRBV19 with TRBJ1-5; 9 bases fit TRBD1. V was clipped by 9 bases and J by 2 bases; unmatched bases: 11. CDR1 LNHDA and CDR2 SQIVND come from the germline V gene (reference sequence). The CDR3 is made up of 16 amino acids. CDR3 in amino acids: CASDRGGPPGNQPQHF. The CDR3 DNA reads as TGTGCCAGCGACAGGGGGGGACCCCCGGGCAATCAGCCCCAGCATTTT.

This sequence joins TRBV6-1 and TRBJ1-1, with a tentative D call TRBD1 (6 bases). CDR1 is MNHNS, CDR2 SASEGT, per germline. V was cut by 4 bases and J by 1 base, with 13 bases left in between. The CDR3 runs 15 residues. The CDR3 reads CASSGGDISNTEAFF. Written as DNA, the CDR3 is TGTGCCAGCAGTGGGGGGGACATTTCGAACACTGAAGCTTTCTTT.

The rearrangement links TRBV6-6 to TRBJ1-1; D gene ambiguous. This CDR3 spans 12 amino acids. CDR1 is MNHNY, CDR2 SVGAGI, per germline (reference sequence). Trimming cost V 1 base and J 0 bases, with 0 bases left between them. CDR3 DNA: TGTGCCAGCAGTTACTTGAACACTGAAGCTTTCTTT. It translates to CASSYLNTEAFF.

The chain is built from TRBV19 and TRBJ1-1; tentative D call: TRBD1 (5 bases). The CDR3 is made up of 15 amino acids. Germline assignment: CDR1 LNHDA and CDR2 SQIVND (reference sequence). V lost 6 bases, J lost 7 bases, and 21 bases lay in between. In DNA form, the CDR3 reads TGTGCCAGTAGGTCTTTTGTGGGGGGAACGAGTGAAGCTTTCTTT. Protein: CASRSFVGGTSEAFF.

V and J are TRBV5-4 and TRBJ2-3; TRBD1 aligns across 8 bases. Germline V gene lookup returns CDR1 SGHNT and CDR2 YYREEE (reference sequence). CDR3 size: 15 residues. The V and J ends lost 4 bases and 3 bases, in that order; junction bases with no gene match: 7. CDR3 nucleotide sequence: TGTGCCAGCAGCGTCGACCAGGGGGCAACAGATACGCAGTATTTT. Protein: CASSVDQGATDTQYF.

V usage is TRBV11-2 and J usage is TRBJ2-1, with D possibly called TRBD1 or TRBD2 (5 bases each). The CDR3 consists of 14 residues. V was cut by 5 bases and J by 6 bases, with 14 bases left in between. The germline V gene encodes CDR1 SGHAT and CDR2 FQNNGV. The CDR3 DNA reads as TGTGCCAGCAGCCTAGCCCCCAGGGCCAATGAGCAGTTCTTC. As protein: CASSLAPRANEQFF.

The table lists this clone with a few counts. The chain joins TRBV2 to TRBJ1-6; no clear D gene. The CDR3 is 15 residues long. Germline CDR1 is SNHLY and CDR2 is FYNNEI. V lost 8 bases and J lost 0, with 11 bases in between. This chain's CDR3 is CASVGLSSYNSPLHF. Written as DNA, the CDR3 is TGTGCCAGCGTCGGATTGAGCTCCTATAATTCACCCCTCCACTTT.

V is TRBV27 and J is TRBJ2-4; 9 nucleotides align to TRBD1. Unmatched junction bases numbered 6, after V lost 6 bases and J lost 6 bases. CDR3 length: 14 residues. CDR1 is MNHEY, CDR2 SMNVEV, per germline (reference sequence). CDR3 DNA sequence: TGTGCCAGCAGCTTGACAGGGGGGGCAAACATTCAGTACTTC. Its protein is CASSLTGGANIQYF.

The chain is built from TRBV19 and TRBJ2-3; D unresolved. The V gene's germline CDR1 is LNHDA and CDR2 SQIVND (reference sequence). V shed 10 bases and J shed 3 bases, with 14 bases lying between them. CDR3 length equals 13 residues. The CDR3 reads CATLRLGTDTQYF. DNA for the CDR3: TGTGCCACCCTTCGATTAGGGACAGATACGCAGTATTTT.

This CDR3 reads CASSPRGETQYF. The CDR3 nucleotides are TGTGCCAGCTCTCCAAGGGGAGAGACCCAGTACTTC. The rearrangement uses TRBV18 and TRBJ2-5, with a tentative D call TRBD1 (5 bases). CDR1 and CDR2 (germline): KGHSH, LQKENI. The CDR3 totals 12 residues. V lost 6 bases to trimming and J lost 4 bases, with 9 bases between them.

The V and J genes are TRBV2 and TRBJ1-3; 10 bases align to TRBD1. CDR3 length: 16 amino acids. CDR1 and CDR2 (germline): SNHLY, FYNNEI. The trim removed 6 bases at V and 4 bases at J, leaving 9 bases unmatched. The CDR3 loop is CASRVDRGQPGNTIYF. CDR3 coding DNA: TGTGCCAGCAGAGTTGACAGGGGGCAGCCCGGAAACACCATATATTTT.